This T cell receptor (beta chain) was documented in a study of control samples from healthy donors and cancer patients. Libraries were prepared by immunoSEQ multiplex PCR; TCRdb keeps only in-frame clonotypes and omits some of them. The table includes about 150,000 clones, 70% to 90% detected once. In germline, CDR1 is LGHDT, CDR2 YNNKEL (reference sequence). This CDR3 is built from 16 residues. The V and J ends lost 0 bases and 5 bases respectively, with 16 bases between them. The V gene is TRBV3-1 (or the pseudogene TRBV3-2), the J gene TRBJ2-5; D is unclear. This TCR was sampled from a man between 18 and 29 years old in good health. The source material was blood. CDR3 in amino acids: CASSQDLVGTRETQYF. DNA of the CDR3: TGTGCCAGCAGCCAAGACCTCGTGGGCACCCGTGAGACCCAGTACTTC.